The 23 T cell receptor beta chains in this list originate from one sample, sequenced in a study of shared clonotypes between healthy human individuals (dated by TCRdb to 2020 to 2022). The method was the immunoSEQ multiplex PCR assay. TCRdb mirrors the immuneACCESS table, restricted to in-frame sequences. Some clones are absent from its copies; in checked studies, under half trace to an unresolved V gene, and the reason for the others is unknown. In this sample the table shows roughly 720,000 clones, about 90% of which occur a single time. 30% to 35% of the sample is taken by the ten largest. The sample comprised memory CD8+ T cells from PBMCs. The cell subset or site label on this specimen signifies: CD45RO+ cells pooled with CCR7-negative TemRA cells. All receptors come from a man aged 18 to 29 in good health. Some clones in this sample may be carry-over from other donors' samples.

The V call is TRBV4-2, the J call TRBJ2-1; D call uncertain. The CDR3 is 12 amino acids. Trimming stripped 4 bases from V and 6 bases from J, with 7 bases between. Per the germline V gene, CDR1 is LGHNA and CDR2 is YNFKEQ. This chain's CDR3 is CASSPRTNEQFF. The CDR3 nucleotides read TGTGCCAGCAGCCCACGGACCAATGAGCAGTTCTTC.

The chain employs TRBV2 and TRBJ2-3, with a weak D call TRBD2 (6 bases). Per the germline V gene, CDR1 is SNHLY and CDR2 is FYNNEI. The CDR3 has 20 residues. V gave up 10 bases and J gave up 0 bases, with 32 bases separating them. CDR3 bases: TGTGCCACCAAACCCACGGGAGCGACTCTGATCCGACTAAGCACAGATACGCAGTATTTT. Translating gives CATKPTGATLIRLSTDTQYF.

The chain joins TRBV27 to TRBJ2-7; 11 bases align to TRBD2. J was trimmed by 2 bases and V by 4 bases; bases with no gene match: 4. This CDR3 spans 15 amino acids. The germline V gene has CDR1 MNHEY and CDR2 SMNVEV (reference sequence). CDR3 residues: CASSWRLAGTYEQYF. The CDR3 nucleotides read TGTGCCAGCAGTTGGAGACTAGCGGGGACCTACGAGCAGTACTTC.

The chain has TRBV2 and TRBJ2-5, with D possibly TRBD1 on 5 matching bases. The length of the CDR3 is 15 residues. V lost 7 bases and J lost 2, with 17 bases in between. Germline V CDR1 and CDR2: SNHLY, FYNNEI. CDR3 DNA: TGTGCCAGCAAGGGGCGTCAGGCAAATCAAGAGACCCAGTACTTC. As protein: CASKGRQANQETQYF.

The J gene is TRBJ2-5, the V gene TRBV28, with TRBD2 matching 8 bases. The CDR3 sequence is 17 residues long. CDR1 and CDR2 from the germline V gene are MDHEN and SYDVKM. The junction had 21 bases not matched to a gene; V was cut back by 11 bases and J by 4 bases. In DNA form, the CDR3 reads TGTGCCGAGCCTGTGCCCGTGGTCATCGGGGGGGTAGAGACCCAGTACTTC. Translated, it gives CAEPVPVVIGGVETQYF.

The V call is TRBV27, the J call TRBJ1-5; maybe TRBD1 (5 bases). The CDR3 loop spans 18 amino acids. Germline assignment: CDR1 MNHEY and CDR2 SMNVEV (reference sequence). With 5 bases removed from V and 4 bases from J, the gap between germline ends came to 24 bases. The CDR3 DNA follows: TGTGCCAGCAGTGAAGGGATGTTCGGGACGGCGATTAATCAGCCCCAGCATTTT. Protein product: CASSEGMFGTAINQPQHF.

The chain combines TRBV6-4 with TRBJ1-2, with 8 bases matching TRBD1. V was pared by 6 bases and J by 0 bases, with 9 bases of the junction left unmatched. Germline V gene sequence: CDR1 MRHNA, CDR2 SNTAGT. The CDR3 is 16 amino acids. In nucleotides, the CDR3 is TGTGCCAGCAGCGGGGACAGGCACAGAGCTAACTATGGCTACACCTTC. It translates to CASSGDRHRANYGYTF.

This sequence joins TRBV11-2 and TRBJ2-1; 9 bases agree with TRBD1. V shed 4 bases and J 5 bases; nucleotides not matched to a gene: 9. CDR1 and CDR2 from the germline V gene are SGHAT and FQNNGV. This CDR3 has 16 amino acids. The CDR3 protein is CASSYGQGTRNNEQFF. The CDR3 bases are TGTGCCAGCAGCTATGGACAGGGGACAAGGAACAATGAGCAGTTCTTC.

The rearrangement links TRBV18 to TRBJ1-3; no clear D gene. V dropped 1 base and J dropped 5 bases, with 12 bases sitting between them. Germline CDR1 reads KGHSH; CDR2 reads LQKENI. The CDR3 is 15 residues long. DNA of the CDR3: TGTGCCAGCTCACCACTTTGGGAGGGCCGAAACACCATATATTTT. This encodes CASSPLWEGRNTIYF.

CDR3 loop: CASSSTGGRDQPQHF. For the CDR3, the DNA is TGTGCCAGCAGCTCGACAGGGGGCAGGGATCAGCCCCAGCATTTT. The V call is TRBV7-2, the J call TRBJ1-5; 10 bases are shared with TRBD1. The CDR3 extends over 15 amino acids. J lost 5 bases, V lost 4 bases, and 5 bases had no gene match. Germline assignment: CDR1 SGHTA and CDR2 FQGNSA.

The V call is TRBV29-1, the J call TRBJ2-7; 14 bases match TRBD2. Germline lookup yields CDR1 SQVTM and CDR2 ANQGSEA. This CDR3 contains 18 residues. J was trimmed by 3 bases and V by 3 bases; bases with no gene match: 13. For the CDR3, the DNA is TGCAGCGTTGATTTTGTCGGGACTAGCGGGAGAGTGGGCTACGAGCAGTACTTC. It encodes CSVDFVGTSGRVGYEQYF.

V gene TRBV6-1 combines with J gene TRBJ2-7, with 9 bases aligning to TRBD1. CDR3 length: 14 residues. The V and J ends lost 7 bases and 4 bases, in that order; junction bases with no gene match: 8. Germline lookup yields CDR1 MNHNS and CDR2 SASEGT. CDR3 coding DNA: TGTGCCAGCAAAGCCGGGACAGGGAGTTACGAGCAGTACTTC. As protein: CASKAGTGSYEQYF.

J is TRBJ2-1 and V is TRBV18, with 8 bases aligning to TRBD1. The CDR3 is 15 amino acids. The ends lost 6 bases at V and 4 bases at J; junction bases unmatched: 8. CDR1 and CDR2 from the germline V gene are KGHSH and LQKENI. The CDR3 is CASSDWTGNYNEQFF. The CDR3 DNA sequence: TGTGCCAGCTCGGACTGGACAGGGAATTACAATGAGCAGTTCTTC.

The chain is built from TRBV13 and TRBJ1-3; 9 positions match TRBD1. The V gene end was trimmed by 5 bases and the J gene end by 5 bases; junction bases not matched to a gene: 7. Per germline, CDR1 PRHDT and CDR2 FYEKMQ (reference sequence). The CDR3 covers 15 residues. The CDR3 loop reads CASSPPGQGRNTIYF. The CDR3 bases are TGTGCCAGCAGCCCGCCGGGACAGGGTAGAAACACCATATATTTT. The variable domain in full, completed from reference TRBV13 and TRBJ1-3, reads AAGVIQSPRHLIKEKRETATLKCYPIPRHDTVYWYQQGPGQDPQFLISFYEKMQSDKGSIPDRFSAQQFSDYHSELNMSSLELGDSALYFCASSPPGQGRNTIYFGEGSWLTVV.

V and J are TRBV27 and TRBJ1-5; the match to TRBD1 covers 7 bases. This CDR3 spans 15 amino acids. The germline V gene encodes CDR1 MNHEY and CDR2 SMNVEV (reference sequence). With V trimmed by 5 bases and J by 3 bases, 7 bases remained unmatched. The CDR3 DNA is TGTGCCAGCAGTCCCACAGGGGTGCTCAATCAGCCCCAGCATTTT. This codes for CASSPTGVLNQPQHF.

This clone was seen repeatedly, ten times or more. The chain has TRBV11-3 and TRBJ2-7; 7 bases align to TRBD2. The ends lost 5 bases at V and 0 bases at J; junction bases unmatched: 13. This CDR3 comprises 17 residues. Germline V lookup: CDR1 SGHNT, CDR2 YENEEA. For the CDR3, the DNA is TGTGCCAGCAGCGGATCGACAACTAGCGATAGCTCCTACGAGCAGTACTTC. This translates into CASSGSTTSDSSYEQYF.

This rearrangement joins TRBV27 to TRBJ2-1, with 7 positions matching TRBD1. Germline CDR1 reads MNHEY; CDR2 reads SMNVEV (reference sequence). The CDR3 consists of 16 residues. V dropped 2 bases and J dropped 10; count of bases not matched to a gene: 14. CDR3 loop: CASSLVGTVTFREQFF. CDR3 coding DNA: TGTGCCAGCAGTTTAGTAGGGACAGTGACCTTTCGGGAGCAGTTCTTC.

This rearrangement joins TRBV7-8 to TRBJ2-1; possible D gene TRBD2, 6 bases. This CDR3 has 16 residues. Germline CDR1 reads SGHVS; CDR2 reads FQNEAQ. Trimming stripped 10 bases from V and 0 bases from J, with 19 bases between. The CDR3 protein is CATPKEGSSSYNEQFF. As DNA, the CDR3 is TGTGCCACCCCGAAGGAGGGGTCGTCCTCCTACAATGAGCAGTTCTTC. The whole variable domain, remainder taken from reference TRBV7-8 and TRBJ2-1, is GAGVSQSPRYKVAKRGQDVALRCDPISGHVSLFWYQQALGQGPEFLTYFQNEAQLDKSGLPSDRFFAERPEGSVSTLKIQRTQQEDSAVYLCATPKEGSSSYNEQFFGPGTRLTVL.

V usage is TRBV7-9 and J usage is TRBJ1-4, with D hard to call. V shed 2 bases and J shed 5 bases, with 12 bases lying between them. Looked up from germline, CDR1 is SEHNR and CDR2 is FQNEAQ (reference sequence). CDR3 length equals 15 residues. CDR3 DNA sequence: TGTGCCAGCAGCTTAAGAGTAGAGGAGAATGAAAAACTGTTTTTT. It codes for CASSLRVEENEKLFF.

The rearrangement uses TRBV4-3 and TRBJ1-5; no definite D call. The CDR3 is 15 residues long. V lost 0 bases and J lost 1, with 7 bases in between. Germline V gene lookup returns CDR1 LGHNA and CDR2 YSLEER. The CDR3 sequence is CASSQDPASNQPQHF. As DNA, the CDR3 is TGCGCCAGCAGCCAAGATCCAGCAAGCAATCAGCCCCAGCATTTT.

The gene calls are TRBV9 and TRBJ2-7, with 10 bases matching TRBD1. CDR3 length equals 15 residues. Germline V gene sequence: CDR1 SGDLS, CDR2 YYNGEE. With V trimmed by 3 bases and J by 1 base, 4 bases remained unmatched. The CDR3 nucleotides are TGTGCCAGCAGCGGGGGACAGGGGAAATCCTACGAGCAGTACTTC. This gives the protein CASSGGQGKSYEQYF.

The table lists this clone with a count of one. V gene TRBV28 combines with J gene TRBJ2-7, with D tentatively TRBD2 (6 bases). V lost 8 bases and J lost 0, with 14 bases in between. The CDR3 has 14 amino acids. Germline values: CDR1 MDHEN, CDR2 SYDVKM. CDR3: CASRLVGSSYEQYF. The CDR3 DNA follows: TGTGCCAGCCGGCTCGTCGGGAGCTCCTACGAGCAGTACTTC.

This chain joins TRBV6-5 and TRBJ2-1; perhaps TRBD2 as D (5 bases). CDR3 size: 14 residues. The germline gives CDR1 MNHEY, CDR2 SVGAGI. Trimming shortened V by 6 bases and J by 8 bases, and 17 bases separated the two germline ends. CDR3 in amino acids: CASSSSGGLDEQFF. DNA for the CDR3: TGTGCCAGCAGCTCCTCGGGCGGGCTCGATGAGCAGTTCTTC.